This T cell receptor beta chain was obtained from a study of identical twins. V gave up 5 bases and J gave up 3 bases; unmatched junction bases: 10. There are 16 residues in the CDR3. CDR1 SGHVS and CDR2 FNYEAQ come from the germline V gene. TCRdb used MiXCR to reprocess the 5' RACE reads, holding one entry per CDR3 protein. The table records 310,000 or so distinct CDR3 sequences, 8% to 9.5% of them present only once. Study conclusions and caveats: Out-of-frame TCR alpha sharing in monozygotic twins exceeded recombination model predictions.

Of note for this clonotype: Its antigen is not known.

These data also featured in a second study, about yellow fever vaccine responses in identical twins.

This sequence was found in a woman aged 18-29 years in good health. The chain combines TRBV7-6 with TRBJ2-5; 9 nucleotides match TRBD1. Sequenced: CD8+ T cells sorted from blood. As DNA, the CDR3 is TGTGCCAGCAGCCACAACCCTAGGACAGGGGAAGAGACCCAGTACTTC. It specifies CASSHNPRTGEETQYF.